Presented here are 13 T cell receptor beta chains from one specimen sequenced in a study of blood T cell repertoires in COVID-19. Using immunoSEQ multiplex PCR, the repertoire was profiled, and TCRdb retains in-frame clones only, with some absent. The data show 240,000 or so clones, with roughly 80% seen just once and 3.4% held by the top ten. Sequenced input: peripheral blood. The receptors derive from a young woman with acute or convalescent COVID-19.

The CDR3 coding sequence is TGTGCCAGTAGTATTCAGGGGGACTATGGCTACACCTTC. Encoded protein: CASSIQGDYGYTF. This rearrangement joins TRBV19 to TRBJ1-2; TRBD1 matches at 7 bases. The CDR3 is 13 amino acids. From germline, CDR1 is LNHDA and CDR2 SQIVND (reference sequence). V dropped 3 bases and J dropped 3; count of bases not matched to a gene: 1.

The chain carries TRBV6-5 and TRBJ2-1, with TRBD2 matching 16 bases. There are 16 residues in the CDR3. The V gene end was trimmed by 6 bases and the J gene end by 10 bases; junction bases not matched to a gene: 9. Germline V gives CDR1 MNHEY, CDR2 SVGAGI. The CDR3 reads CASSYEGTSGRGEQFF. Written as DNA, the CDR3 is TGTGCCAGCAGCTACGAGGGGACTAGCGGGAGGGGAGAGCAGTTCTTC.

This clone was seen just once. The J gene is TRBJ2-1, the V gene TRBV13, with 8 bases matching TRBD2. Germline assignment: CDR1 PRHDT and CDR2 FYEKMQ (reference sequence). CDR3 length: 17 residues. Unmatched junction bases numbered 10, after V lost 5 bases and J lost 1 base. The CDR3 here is CASSRPIKRGSYNEQFF. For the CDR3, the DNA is TGTGCCAGCAGCCGACCAATTAAGCGGGGGTCCTACAATGAGCAGTTCTTC.

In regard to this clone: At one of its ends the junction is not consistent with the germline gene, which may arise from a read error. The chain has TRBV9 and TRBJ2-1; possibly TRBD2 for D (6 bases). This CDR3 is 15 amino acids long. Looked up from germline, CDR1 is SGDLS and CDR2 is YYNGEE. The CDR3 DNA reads TGTGCCAGCAGCGTAGGGGGGACTTCCTTCAATGAGCAGTTCTTC. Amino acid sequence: CASSVGGTSFNEQFF. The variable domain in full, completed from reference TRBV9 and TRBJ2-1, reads DSGVTQTPKHLITATGQRVTLRCSPRSGDLSVYWYQQSLDQGLQFLIQYYNGEERAKGNILERFSAQQFPDLHSELNLSSLELGDSALYFCASSVGGTSFNEQFFGPGTRLTVL.

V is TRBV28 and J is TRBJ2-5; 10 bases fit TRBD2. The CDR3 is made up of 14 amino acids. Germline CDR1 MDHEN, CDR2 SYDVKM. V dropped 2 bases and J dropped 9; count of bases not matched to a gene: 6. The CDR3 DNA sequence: TGTGCCAGCAGTTTACTAGCGGGAGTGTCTGCCCAGTACTTC. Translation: CASSLLAGVSAQYF.

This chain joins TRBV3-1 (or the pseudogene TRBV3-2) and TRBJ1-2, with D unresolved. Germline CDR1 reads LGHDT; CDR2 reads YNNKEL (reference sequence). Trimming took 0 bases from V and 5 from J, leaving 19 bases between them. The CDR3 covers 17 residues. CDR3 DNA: TGTGCCAGCAGCCAAGATGAAGACAATGCGAACCTTTATGGCTACACCTTC. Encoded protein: CASSQDEDNANLYGYTF.

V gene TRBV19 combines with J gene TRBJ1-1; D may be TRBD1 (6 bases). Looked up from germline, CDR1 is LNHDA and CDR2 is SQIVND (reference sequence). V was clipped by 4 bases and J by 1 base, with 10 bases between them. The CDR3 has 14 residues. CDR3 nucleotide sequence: TGTGCCAGTAGTAGGGGAGGGGGGAACACTGAAGCTTTCTTT. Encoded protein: CASSRGGGNTEAFF.

CDR3: CASSPRWRLAELVYEQYF. CDR3 nucleotides: TGTGCCAGCAGTCCCAGGTGGAGACTAGCGGAGCTTGTCTACGAGCAGTACTTC. The chain joins TRBV25-1 to TRBJ2-7, with TRBD2 identical over 9 bases. The CDR3 totals 18 residues. Losses at the gene ends were 5 bases for V and 3 bases for J; bases not matched to a gene: 17. The germline V gene encodes CDR1 MGHDK and CDR2 SYGVNS.

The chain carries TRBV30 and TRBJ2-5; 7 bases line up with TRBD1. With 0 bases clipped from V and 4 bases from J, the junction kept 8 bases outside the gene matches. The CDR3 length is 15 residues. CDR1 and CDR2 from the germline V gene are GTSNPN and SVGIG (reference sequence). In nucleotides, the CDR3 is TGTGCCTGGAGTGTAGTTGGGACAGACCCAGAGACCCAGTACTTC. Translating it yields CAWSVVGTDPETQYF. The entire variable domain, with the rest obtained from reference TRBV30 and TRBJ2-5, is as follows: SQTIHQWPATLVQPVGSPLSLECTVEGTSNPNLYWYRQAAGRGLQLLFYSVGIGQISSEVPQNLSASRPQDRQFILSSKKLLLSDSGFYLCAWSVVGTDPETQYFGPGTRLLVL.

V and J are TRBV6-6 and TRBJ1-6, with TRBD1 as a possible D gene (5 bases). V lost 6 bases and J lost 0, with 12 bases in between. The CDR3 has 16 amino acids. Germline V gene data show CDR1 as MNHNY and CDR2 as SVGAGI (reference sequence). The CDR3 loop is CASSDRQSSYNSPLHF. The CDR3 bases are TGTGCCAGCAGCGACCGACAGAGCTCCTATAATTCACCCCTCCACTTT.

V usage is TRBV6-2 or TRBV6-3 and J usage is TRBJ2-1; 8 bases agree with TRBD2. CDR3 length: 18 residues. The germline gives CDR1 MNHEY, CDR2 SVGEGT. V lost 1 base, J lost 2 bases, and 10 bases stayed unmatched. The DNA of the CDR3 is TGTGCCAGCAGTTACTTGCTCCTGCGGGAGGTCACCTACAATGAGCAGTTCTTC. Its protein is CASSYLLLREVTYNEQFF.

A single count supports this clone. The CDR3 protein is CASRETGSTDTQYF. CDR3 sequence (DNA): TGTGCCAGCAGAGAGACAGGAAGCACAGATACGCAGTATTTT. V and J are TRBV6-5 and TRBJ2-3, with D perhaps TRBD1 (6 bases). The CDR3 has 14 residues. Germline CDR1 reads MNHEY; CDR2 reads SVGAGI. V was shortened by 6 bases and J by 0 bases, with 10 bases between the two germline ends.

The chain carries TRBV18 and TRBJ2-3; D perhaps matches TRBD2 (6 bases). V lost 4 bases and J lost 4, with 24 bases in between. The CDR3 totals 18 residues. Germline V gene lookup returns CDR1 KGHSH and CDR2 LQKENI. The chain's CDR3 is CASSRTYKEGLFADTQYF. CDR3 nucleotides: TGTGCCAGCTCACGGACTTACAAGGAGGGTTTATTTGCAGATACGCAGTATTTT. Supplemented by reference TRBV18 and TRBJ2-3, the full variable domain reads NAGVMQNPRHLVRRRGQEARLRCSPMKGHSHVYWYRQLPEEGLKFMVYLQKENIIDESGMPKERFSAEFPKEGPSILRIQQVVRGDSAAYFCASSRTYKEGLFADTQYFGPGTRLTVL.